Below, 24 T cell receptor beta chains from the same sample are listed, as sequenced in a study of control samples from healthy donors and cancer patients. Method: immunoSEQ multiplex PCR; TCRdb's copy keeps in-frame clones and lacks some. This table holds about 51,000 clones, roughly 90% found once. Source material: PBMCs. These receptors were taken from a middle-aged man with colorectal cancer.

The chain links TRBV6-1 to TRBJ1-1; no firm D call. Germline CDR1 reads MNHNS; CDR2 reads SASEGT. V was pared by 3 bases and J by 1 base, with 6 bases between. This CDR3 has 13 amino acids. CDR3 nucleotides: TGTGCCAGCAGTGATGGATGGAACACTGAAGCTTTCTTT. Translation gives CASSDGWNTEAFF.

This clone occurred a few times. The rearrangement joins TRBV4-2 to TRBJ1-2, with TRBD1 identical over 11 bases. J was trimmed by 7 bases and V by 1 base; bases with no gene match: 8. This CDR3 is 16 amino acids long. The germline CDR1 and CDR2 sequences are LGHNA and YNFKEQ. The CDR3 spells CASSQVGGQGAGGYTF. DNA for the CDR3: TGTGCCAGCAGCCAAGTCGGAGGACAGGGGGCGGGTGGCTACACCTTC.

The chain joins TRBV24-1 to TRBJ2-7; no clear D gene. V lost 5 bases and J lost 2, with 18 bases in between. The CDR3 contains 16 residues. The germline gives CDR1 KGHDR, CDR2 SFDVKD. CDR3 protein: CATSAVTRDRTYEQYF. The CDR3 DNA is TGTGCCACCAGTGCCGTAACAAGGGATCGAACCTACGAGCAGTACTTC.

The chain employs TRBV6-5 and TRBJ1-3; 8 bases fit TRBD1. Germline V CDR1 and CDR2: MNHEY, SVGAGI. The ends lost 6 bases at V and 4 bases at J; junction bases unmatched: 5. The CDR3 has 14 residues. CDR3: CASRDRGSGNTIYF. CDR3 DNA sequence: TGTGCCAGCAGAGACAGGGGATCAGGAAACACCATATATTTT.

This sequence joins TRBV5-1 and TRBJ1-1, with 9 bases that match TRBD1. In germline, CDR1 is SGHRS, CDR2 YFSETQ. This CDR3 spans 15 amino acids. After removal of 4 bases from V and 4 bases from J, the junction contained 8 bases not matched to a gene. Here the CDR3 DNA reads TGCGCCAGCAGCCCCCGGACAGGGGCAGCCACTGAAGCTTTCTTT. It codes for CASSPRTGAATEAFF.

This chain uses TRBV30 with TRBJ1-1; D remains ambiguous. CDR1 is GTSNPN, CDR2 SVGIG, per germline (reference sequence). This CDR3 comprises 12 residues. V lost 0 bases and J lost 3, with 5 bases in between. The CDR3 spells CAWSVMHTEAFF. The CDR3 coding sequence is TGTGCCTGGAGTGTCATGCACACTGAAGCTTTCTTT.

This clone was seen only once. This chain links TRBV27 with TRBJ2-5; a weak D match, TRBD2 (5 bases). The V and J ends lost 3 bases and 4 bases respectively, with 15 bases between them. CDR1 MNHEY and CDR2 SMNVEV come from the germline V gene (reference sequence). This CDR3 is 15 amino acids long. CDR3 nucleotides: TGTGCCAGCAGTTTGGTGGCGGGCATAGGAGAGACCCAGTACTTC. Amino acid sequence: CASSLVAGIGETQYF.

The chain combines TRBV27 with TRBJ2-7, with D perhaps being TRBD1 or TRBD2 (6 bases each). Trimming took off 4 bases at V and 12 bases at J, with 16 bases between the two ends. Germline values: CDR1 MNHEY, CDR2 SMNVEV (reference sequence). This CDR3 comprises 12 residues. In DNA, the CDR3 is TGTGCCAGCAGTTACCCGCCCGGGGGCCTGTACTTC. Translating it yields CASSYPPGGLYF.

The V call is TRBV27, the J call TRBJ2-7; possible D gene TRBD1, 5 bases. CDR3 length: 13 residues. Germline loops: CDR1 MNHEY, CDR2 SMNVEV (reference sequence). Trimming removed 5 bases from V and 3 bases from J, with 11 bases in between. This chain's CDR3 is CASSRKGNYEQYF. Here the CDR3 DNA reads TGTGCCAGCAGTCGGAAGGGGAACTACGAGCAGTACTTC.

The chain couples TRBV6-5 to TRBJ1-5; perhaps TRBD1 as D (5 bases). V was clipped by 8 bases and J by 3 bases, with 11 bases between them. The CDR3 totals 13 residues. Germline-derived CDR1 and CDR2 are MNHEY and SVGAGI. The CDR3 DNA reads as TGTGCCAGCGGAGACAGAAACAATCAGCCCCAGCATTTT. This sequence encodes CASGDRNNQPQHF.

The V call is TRBV28, the J call TRBJ1-6; no definite D call. The CDR3 has 14 residues. Germline V gives CDR1 MDHEN, CDR2 SYDVKM. With 8 bases removed from V and 10 bases from J, the gap between germline ends came to 18 bases. The CDR3 reads CASGRAGRSSPLHF. CDR3 in DNA: TGTGCCAGCGGTCGGGCCGGAAGGAGCTCACCCCTCCACTTT.

This chain connects TRBV7-2 to TRBJ2-5; D call uncertain. The CDR3 contains 11 residues. V dropped 5 bases and J dropped 2 bases, with 3 bases sitting between them. CDR1 SGHTA and CDR2 FQGNSA come from the germline V gene. The CDR3 is CASSQQETQYF. As DNA, the CDR3 is TGTGCCAGCAGCCAGCAAGAGACCCAGTACTTC.

This CDR3 reads CATQRGSNQPQHF. In DNA, the CDR3 is TGTGCCACTCAAAGAGGGAGCAATCAGCCCCAGCATTTT. This sequence joins TRBV24-1 and TRBJ1-5; unclear D gene. The CDR3 loop spans 13 amino acids. The ends were cut back, 10 bases at V and 1 base at J, with 10 bases in the middle. Per germline, CDR1 KGHDR and CDR2 SFDVKD.

The CDR3 coding sequence is TGTGCCAGCAGCGTAGATGGGACACAGTTGAACGAGCAGTACTTC. It is translated as CASSVDGTQLNEQYF. The V gene is TRBV9, the J gene TRBJ2-7, with D perhaps matching TRBD1 (6 bases). Germline V gives CDR1 SGDLS, CDR2 YYNGEE. CDR3 size: 15 residues. V was trimmed by 0 bases and J by 5 bases, leaving 15 bases between them.

This chain joins TRBV30 and TRBJ1-1; TRBD1 is a possible D gene (6 bases). V was shortened by 3 bases and J by 3 bases, with 8 bases between the two germline ends. The CDR3 length is 12 residues. Per the germline V gene, CDR1 is GTSNPN and CDR2 is SVGIG (reference sequence). CDR3 in amino acids: CAWSRGHTEAFF. The CDR3, as DNA: TGTGCCTGGAGCCGGGGGCACACTGAAGCTTTCTTT.

This clone has just one count. The J gene is TRBJ1-6, the V gene TRBV4-3, with 10 bases lining up with TRBD1. J lost 8 bases, V lost 1 base, and 2 bases had no gene match. Germline CDR1 is LGHNA and CDR2 is YSLEER. The CDR3 is 15 amino acids. CDR3 region: CASSQGGQGYSPLHF. The CDR3 coding sequence is TGCGCCAGCAGCCAAGGGGGACAGGGGTATTCACCCCTCCACTTT.

This chain connects TRBV10-3 to TRBJ2-1; 15 nucleotides line up with TRBD2. The CDR3 is 14 residues long. Germline V CDR1 and CDR2: ENHRY, SYGVKD. The V segment lost 6 bases and the J segment 8 bases; nucleotides outside the gene matches: 2. CDR3 sequence reads: CAIRGTSGRYEQFF. Written as DNA, the CDR3 is TGTGCCATCAGAGGGACTAGCGGGAGGTATGAGCAGTTCTTC.

This chain uses TRBV12-5 with TRBJ2-3; TRBD2 is a possible D gene (6 bases). The CDR3 loop spans 14 amino acids. Deletions cut 5 bases from V and 4 bases from J, with 13 bases between. The V gene's germline CDR1 is LGHNT and CDR2 FRNRAP. CDR3 nucleotides: TGTGCTAGTGGTCTTGACGCGGGACCAGATACGCAGTATTTT. Protein sequence: CASGLDAGPDTQYF.

The V call is TRBV19, the J call TRBJ1-1; possible D gene TRBD1, 5 bases. This CDR3 is built from 13 residues. Between the trimmed V and J ends, which lost 1 base and 7 bases, there was a span of 10 bases. Per the germline V gene, CDR1 is LNHDA and CDR2 is SQIVND (reference sequence). The CDR3 coding sequence is TGTGCCAGTAGTATAGGGGGCAGGGTTGAAGCTTTCTTT. Translation: CASSIGGRVEAFF. Full variable domain (remainder filled in from reference TRBV19 and TRBJ1-1): DGGITQSPKYLFRKEGQNVTLSCEQNLNHDAMYWYRQDPGQGLRLIYYSQIVNDFQKGDIAEGYSVSREKKESFPLTVTSAQKNPTAFYLCASSIGGRVEAFFGQGTRLTVV.

The chain has TRBV11-3 and TRBJ2-5; TRBD2 matches at 7 bases. Germline CDR1 is SGHNT and CDR2 is YENEEA. J gave up 4 bases and V 5 bases, and 4 bases lay outside the gene matches. This CDR3 is built from 13 residues. The CDR3 sequence is CASSRSGGETQYF. The CDR3 bases are TGTGCCAGCAGCCGTTCGGGAGGAGAGACCCAGTACTTC.

This chain links TRBV18 with TRBJ2-1; D unclear. Germline values: CDR1 KGHSH, CDR2 LQKENI. This CDR3 contains 13 residues. Trimming left V 4 bases short and J 7 bases short, with 11 bases between. DNA for the CDR3: TGTGCCAGCTCACAATCTTACATAAATGAGCAGTTCTTC. Amino acid sequence: CASSQSYINEQFF.

The chain's CDR3 is CATSEGPYGYTF. CDR3 DNA sequence: TGTGCCACCTCTGAGGGCCCCTATGGCTACACCTTC. The rearrangement joins TRBV2 to TRBJ1-2; D remains unclear. The CDR3 spans 12 residues. Trimming removed 10 bases at V and 4 bases at J, with 13 bases between. Germline-derived CDR1 and CDR2 are SNHLY and FYNNEI.

The chain employs TRBV13 and TRBJ1-4; TRBD1 might be the D (5 bases). The CDR3 extends over 13 amino acids. CDR1 and CDR2 (germline): PRHDT, FYEKMQ (reference sequence). V gave up 1 base and J gave up 7 bases, with 7 bases separating them. This chain's CDR3 is CASSLEGFEKLFF. CDR3 sequence (DNA): TGTGCCAGCAGCTTAGAGGGGTTTGAAAAACTGTTTTTT.

The V call is TRBV5-1, the J call TRBJ2-1; possibly TRBD1 for D (5 bases). CDR1 is SGHRS, CDR2 YFSETQ, per germline. The CDR3 length is 13 residues. V was shortened by 7 bases and J by 3 bases, with 11 bases between the two germline ends. The CDR3 loop reads CASQAGYYNEQFF. In DNA form, the CDR3 reads TGCGCCAGCCAGGCAGGGTACTACAATGAGCAGTTCTTC.